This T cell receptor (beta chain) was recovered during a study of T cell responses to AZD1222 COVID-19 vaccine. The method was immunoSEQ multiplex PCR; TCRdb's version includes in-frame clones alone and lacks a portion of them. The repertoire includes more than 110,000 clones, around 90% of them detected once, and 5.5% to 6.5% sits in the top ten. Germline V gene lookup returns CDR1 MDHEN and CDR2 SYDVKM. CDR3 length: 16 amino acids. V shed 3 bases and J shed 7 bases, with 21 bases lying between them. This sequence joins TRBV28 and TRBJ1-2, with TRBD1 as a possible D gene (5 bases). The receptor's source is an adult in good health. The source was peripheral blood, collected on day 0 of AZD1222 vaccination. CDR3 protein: CASSLTSGEKIRGYTF. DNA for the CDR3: TGTGCCAGCAGTTTGACGTCGGGGGAGAAGATACGTGGCTACACCTTC.